This T cell receptor (beta chain) was sequenced for a study of T cells after yellow fever vaccination. In this sample, this clonotype turned up many times. Its antigen is unknown. The study, taken as a whole, reports: Most primary-vaccination clones recurred post-booster (approximately 95% CD4, over 70% CD8). Peaking on day 5 versus 15, the secondary response was faster but weaker.

CDR3 size: 14 residues. Germline CDR1 reads SGHAT; CDR2 reads FQNNGV. The ends were cut back, 5 bases at V and 5 bases at J, with 12 bases in the middle. TCRdb fed the 5' RACE reads into MiXCR, producing one record per CDR3 protein. The sample contains some 350,000 distinct CDR3 sequences, approximately 4% of which appear only once. The source was PBMCs, collected 5 days after the yellow fever booster vaccination. The source is a man aged 18-30 years who received the YFV17D yellow fever vaccine. The V gene is TRBV11-2, the J gene TRBJ1-4; D unresolved. CDR3 nucleotides: TGTGCCAGCAGCCCGATAGTTTCAAATGAAAAACTGTTTTTT. The encoded protein is CASSPIVSNEKLFF.